These 15 T cell receptor beta chains were sequenced from one sample in a study of graft-versus-host responses after intestinal transplantation. Assay: immunoSEQ multiplex PCR; the TCRdb copy retains only in-frame clones and omits some. Of 90,000 or so clones in the sample, 82% are singletons; the top ten hold 0.75% to 0.85%. For these TCRs, the target antigens are not known. Sequencing used unstimulated CD4+ T cells sorted from spleen or lymph node cells, obtained before intestinal transplant. The receptors originated from a human donor who received an intestinal transplant.

CDR3 in amino acids: CASSLSGTGEETQYF. In nucleotides, the CDR3 is TGTGCCAGCTCACTCTCCGGGACAGGGGAAGAGACCCAGTACTTC. The gene calls are TRBV18 and TRBJ2-5; TRBD1 matches 10 bases. The CDR3 consists of 15 residues. Looked up from germline, CDR1 is KGHSH and CDR2 is LQKENI. V shed 4 bases, J shed 3 bases, and the junction held 5 bases outside the gene matches.

CDR3 region: CASRVTGGTEAFF. The CDR3 nucleotides read TGTGCCAGCAGGGTCACAGGGGGTACTGAAGCTTTCTTT. This chain connects TRBV6-5 to TRBJ1-1; 8 nucleotides agree with TRBD1. The CDR3 totals 13 residues. Per germline, CDR1 MNHEY and CDR2 SVGAGI. The trim removed 6 bases at V and 5 bases at J, leaving 5 bases unmatched.

The chain joins TRBV5-1 to TRBJ1-6; 7 bases align to TRBD1. Per germline, CDR1 SGHRS and CDR2 YFSETQ. This CDR3 spans 15 amino acids. After removal of 0 bases from V and 5 bases from J, the junction contained 2 bases not matched to a gene. The CDR3 region is CASSLEGADNSPLHF. The CDR3 DNA follows: TGCGCCAGCAGCTTGGAGGGGGCAGATAATTCACCCCTCCACTTT. The entire variable domain, with the rest obtained from reference TRBV5-1 and TRBJ1-6, is as follows: KAGVTQTPRYLIKTRGQQVTLSCSPISGHRSVSWYQQTPGQGLQFLFEYFSETQRNKGNFPGRFSGRQFSNSRSEMNVSTLELGDSALYLCASSLEGADNSPLHFGNGTRLTVT.

This clone occurred a few times. The chain employs TRBV10-2 and TRBJ2-1, with 8 bases aligning to TRBD2. Germline V CDR1 and CDR2: WSHSY, SAAADI. The V and J ends lost 5 bases and 6 bases, in that order; junction bases with no gene match: 6. The CDR3 has 14 residues. The CDR3 DNA reads as TGCGCCAGCAGTCGGGGGGGGCCTCTCAATGAGCAGTTCTTC. Translated: CASSRGGPLNEQFF.

The chain links TRBV27 to TRBJ2-1; perhaps TRBD2 as D (5 bases). CDR1 is MNHEY, CDR2 SMNVEV, per germline (reference sequence). Trimming took off 6 bases at V and 6 bases at J, with 21 bases between the two ends. The CDR3 has 16 amino acids. The CDR3 region has the DNA TGTGCCAGCAGCCCCTCCGGGATTGAGGTAGCCAATGAGCAGTTCTTC. Translating gives CASSPSGIEVANEQFF.

The V and J genes are TRBV2 and TRBJ2-7, with a possible D match to TRBD2 (5 bases). The V gene lost 6 bases and the J gene lost 0 bases, with 9 bases spanning the gap. CDR3 size: 13 residues. Germline V gene sequence: CDR1 SNHLY, CDR2 FYNNEI. The CDR3 sequence is CASSRDYSYEQYF. As DNA, the CDR3 is TGTGCCAGCAGCCGGGATTACTCCTACGAGCAGTACTTC.

The rearrangement joins TRBV11-2 to TRBJ1-5; D unresolved. The germline V and J ends were trimmed by 2 bases and 7 bases, with 9 bases remaining between them. Germline-derived CDR1 and CDR2 are SGHAT and FQNNGV. CDR3 length equals 13 residues. CDR3 nucleotide sequence: TGTGCCAGCAGCTTAAGCCTAGGACAGCCCCAGCATTTT. Encoded protein: CASSLSLGQPQHF.

CDR3 in DNA: TGTGCCAGCAGCCAAGATCCGACAGGGTATCAGCCCCAGCATTTT. Encoded protein: CASSQDPTGYQPQHF. The chain joins TRBV4-2 to TRBJ1-5; 7 bases map to TRBD1. This CDR3 is 15 amino acids long. The V segment lost 0 bases and the J segment 5 bases; nucleotides outside the gene matches: 4. Germline values: CDR1 LGHNA, CDR2 YNFKEQ.

The chain recombines TRBV7-9 with TRBJ2-1; 8 bases are shared with TRBD1. Germline-derived CDR1 and CDR2 are SEHNR and FQNEAQ (reference sequence). J lost 4 bases, V lost 2 bases, and 7 bases had no gene match. CDR3 length: 16 amino acids. The CDR3 bases are TGTGCCAGCAGCTTACTGGACAGGGATTATTACAATGAGCAGTTCTTC. It yields the protein CASSLLDRDYYNEQFF.

The chain recombines TRBV21-1 with TRBJ2-7; the D call of TRBD1 is as the table states it, not checked on the DNA. TRBV21-1 is an annotated pseudogene. The CDR3 length is 16 residues. The CDR3 protein is CASGKRTGDQLCEQYF. The CDR3 DNA reads as TGTGCCAGCGGGAAGCGGACAGGGGACCAACTCTGCGAGCAGTACTTC.

The chain carries TRBV15 and TRBJ2-5; D gene ambiguous. From germline, CDR1 is LNHNV and CDR2 YYDKDF (reference sequence). The CDR3 extends over 16 amino acids. V lost 0 bases, J lost 7 bases, and 18 bases lay in between. CDR3 nucleotide sequence: TGTGCCACCAGCAGAGATGCCCGGGTCTTAGGTGTGACCCAGTACTTC. Encoded protein: CATSRDARVLGVTQYF.

This clone was seen only a few times. V gene TRBV28 combines with J gene TRBJ2-5; D is perhaps TRBD1 (6 bases). V lost 1 base and J 2 bases, leaving 17 bases between the germline ends. Germline CDR1 and CDR2: MDHEN and SYDVKM. There are 17 residues in the CDR3. Here the CDR3 reads CASSLFRTTDRQETQYF. DNA for the CDR3: TGTGCCAGCAGTTTATTTCGGACGACGGACAGACAAGAGACCCAGTACTTC.

The V and J genes are TRBV4-1 and TRBJ2-2, with no clear D. CDR1 is MGHRA and CDR2 is YSYEKL in the germline V gene. CDR3 size: 13 residues. V lost 4 bases and J lost 4, with 7 bases in between. CDR3 loop: CASSLEITGELFF. The CDR3 DNA is TGCGCCAGCAGCCTTGAGATCACCGGGGAGCTGTTTTTT.

V usage is TRBV5-1 and J usage is TRBJ1-1; D possibly corresponds to TRBD1 (5 bases). Deletions cut 0 bases from V and 1 base from J, with 13 bases between. Germline V gene sequence: CDR1 SGHRS, CDR2 YFSETQ. The CDR3 extends over 16 amino acids. CDR3: CASSLDSGVGNTEAFF. The CDR3 DNA reads as TGCGCCAGCAGCTTGGACTCGGGGGTGGGGAACACTGAAGCTTTCTTT.

The chain uses TRBV2 and TRBJ2-5, with 11 positions matching TRBD1. With V trimmed by 5 bases and J by 6 bases, 8 bases remained unmatched. The CDR3 runs to 15 residues. CDR1 is SNHLY and CDR2 is FYNNEI in the germline V gene. The chain's CDR3 is CASSKRTGGVKTQYF. CDR3 coding DNA: TGTGCCAGCAGTAAAAGGACAGGGGGCGTAAAGACCCAGTACTTC.